The following is a TCR beta chain sequence with its context. The antigen is not known. This record comes from a study of cytomegalovirus exposure and HLA in healthy donors. Turning to the study itself: Researchers previously reported finding roughly 120 million unique TCR beta sequences from 170 million or so T cells. Genetic ancestry analysis placed approximately 79% of the 398 donors that were genotyped in the Caucasian-associated cluster.

The primer mix had 60 Vbeta and 13 Jbeta primers. Measured with immunoSEQ multiplex PCR; TCRdb has only the in-frame clones, and not every one. Found here are about 180,000 clones, about four fifths of them singletons; the top ten hold around 3%. Overall study results and limits: 150 to 200 TCR beta chains were listed as cytomegalovirus-associated.

With V trimmed by 5 bases and J by 9 bases, 7 bases remained unmatched. Germline V gene sequence: CDR1 GTSNPN, CDR2 SVGIG (reference sequence). This CDR3 has 12 residues. Sequenced sample: PBMCs. The receptor comes from a male donor in good health and CMV-seronegative. This chain links TRBV30 with TRBJ1-2, with TRBD1 identical over 9 bases. The CDR3 bases are TGTGCCTGGGTGGGACAGGGAACGAGCTACACCTTC. This translates into CAWVGQGTSYTF.